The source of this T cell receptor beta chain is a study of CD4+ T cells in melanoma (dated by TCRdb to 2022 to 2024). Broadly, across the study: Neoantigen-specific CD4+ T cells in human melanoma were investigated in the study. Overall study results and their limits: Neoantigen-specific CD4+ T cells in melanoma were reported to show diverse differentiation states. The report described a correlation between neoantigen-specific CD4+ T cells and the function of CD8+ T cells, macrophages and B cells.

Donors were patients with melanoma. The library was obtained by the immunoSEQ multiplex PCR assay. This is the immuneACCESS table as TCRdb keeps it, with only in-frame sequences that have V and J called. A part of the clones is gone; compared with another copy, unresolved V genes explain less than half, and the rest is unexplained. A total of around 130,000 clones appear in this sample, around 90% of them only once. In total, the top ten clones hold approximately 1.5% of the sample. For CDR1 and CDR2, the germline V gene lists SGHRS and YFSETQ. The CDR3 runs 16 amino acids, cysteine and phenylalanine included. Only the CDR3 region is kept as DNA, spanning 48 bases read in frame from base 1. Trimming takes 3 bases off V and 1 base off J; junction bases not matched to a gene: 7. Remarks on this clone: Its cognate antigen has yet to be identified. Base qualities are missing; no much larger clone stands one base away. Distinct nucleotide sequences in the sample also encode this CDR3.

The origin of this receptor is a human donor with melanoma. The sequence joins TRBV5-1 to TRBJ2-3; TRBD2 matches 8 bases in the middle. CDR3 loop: CASSSGGTAGTDTQYF. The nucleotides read TGCGCCAGCAGCTCGGGAGGGACCGCAGGCACAGATACGCAGTATTTT.